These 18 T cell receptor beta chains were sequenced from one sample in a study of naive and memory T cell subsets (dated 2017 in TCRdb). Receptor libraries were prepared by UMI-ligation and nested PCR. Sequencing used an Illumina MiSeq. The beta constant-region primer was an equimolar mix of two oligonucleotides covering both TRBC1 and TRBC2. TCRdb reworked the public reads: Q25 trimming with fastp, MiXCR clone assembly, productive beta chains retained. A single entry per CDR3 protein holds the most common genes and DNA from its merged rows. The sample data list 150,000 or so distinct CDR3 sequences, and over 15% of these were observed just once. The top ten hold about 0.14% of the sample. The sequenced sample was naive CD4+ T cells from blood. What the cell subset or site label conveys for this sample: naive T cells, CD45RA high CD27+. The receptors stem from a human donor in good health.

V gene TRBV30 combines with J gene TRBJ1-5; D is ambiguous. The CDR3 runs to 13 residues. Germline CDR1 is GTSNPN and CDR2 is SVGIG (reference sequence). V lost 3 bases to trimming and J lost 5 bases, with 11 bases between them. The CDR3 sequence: CAWRQEQHQPQHF. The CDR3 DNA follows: TGTGCCTGGAGGCAGGAACAACATCAGCCCCAGCATTTT.

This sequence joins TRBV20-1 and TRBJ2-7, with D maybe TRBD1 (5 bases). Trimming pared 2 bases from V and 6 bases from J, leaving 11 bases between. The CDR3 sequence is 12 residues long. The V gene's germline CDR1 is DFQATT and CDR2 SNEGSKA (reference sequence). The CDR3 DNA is TGCAGTGCTAGACCGCCAGGGCTCGAGCAGTACTTC. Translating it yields CSARPPGLEQYF.

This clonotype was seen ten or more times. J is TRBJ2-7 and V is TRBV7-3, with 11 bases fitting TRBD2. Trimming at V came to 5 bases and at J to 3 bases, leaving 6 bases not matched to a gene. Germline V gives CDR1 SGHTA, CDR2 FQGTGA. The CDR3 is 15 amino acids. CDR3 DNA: TGTGCCAGCAGCCTCACTAGCGGGGGAGTCTACGAGCAGTACTTC. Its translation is CASSLTSGGVYEQYF.

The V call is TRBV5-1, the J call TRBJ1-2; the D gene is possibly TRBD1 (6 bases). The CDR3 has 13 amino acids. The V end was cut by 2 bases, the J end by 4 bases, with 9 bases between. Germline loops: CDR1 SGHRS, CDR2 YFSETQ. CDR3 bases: TGCGCCAGCAGCTTCGACAGGTCCTATGGCTACACCTTC. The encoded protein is CASSFDRSYGYTF.

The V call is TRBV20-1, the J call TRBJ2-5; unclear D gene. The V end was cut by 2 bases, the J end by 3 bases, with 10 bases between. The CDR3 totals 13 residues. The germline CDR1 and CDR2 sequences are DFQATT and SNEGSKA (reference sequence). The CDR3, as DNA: TGCAGTGCTAGATATGACAAAAAAGAGACCCAGTACTTC. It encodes CSARYDKKETQYF.

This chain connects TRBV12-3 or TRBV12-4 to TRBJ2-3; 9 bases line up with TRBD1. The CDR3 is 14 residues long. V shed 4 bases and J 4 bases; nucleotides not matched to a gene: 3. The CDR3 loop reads CASSSGTGSDTQYF. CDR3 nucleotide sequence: TGTGCCAGCAGTTCCGGGACAGGGTCAGATACGCAGTATTTT.

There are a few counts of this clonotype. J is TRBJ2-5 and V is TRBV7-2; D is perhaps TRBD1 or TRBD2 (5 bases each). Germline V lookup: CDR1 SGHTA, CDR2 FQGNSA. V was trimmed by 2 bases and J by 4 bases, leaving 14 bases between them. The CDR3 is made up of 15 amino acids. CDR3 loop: CASSLTGTERETQYF. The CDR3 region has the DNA TGTGCCAGCAGCTTAACCGGGACGGAACGAGAGACCCAGTACTTC. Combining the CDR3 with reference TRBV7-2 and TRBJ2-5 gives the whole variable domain GAGVSQSPSNKVTEKGKDVELRCDPISGHTALYWYRQSLGQGLEFLIYFQGNSAPDKSGLPSDRFSAERTGGSVSTLTIQRTQQEDSAVYLCASSLTGTERETQYFGPGTRLLVL.

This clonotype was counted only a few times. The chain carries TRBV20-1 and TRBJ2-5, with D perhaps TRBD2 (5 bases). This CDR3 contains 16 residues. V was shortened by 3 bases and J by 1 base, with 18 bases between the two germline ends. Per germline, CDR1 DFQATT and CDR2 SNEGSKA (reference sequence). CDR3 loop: CSASKIGFSVQETQYF. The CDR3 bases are TGCAGTGCTAGTAAAATAGGATTTAGCGTCCAAGAGACCCAGTACTTC.

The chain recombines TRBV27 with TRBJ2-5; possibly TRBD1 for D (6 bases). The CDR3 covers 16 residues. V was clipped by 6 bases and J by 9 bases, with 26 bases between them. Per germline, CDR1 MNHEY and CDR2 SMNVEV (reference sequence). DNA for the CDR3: TGTGCCAGCAGGCCTCAAAATCAGGGGCCCCTAGGTGCCCAGTACTTC. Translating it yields CASRPQNQGPLGAQYF.

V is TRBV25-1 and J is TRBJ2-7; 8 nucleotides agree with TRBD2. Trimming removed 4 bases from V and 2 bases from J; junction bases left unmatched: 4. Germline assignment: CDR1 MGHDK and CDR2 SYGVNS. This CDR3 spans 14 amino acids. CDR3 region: CASSVTGGTYEQYF. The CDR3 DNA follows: TGTGCCAGCAGTGTCACGGGAGGGACCTACGAGCAGTACTTC.

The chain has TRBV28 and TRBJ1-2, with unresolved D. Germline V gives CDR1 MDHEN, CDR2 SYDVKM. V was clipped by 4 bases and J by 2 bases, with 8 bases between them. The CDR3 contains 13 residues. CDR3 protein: CASSSGGNYGYTF. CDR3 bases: TGTGCCAGCAGTTCAGGCGGAAACTATGGCTACACCTTC.

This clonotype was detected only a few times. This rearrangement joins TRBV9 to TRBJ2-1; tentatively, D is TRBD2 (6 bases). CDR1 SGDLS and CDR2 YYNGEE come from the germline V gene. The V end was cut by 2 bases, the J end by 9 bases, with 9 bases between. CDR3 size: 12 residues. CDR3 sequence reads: CASSVSRGEQFF. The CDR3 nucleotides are TGTGCCAGCAGCGTTTCGCGGGGTGAGCAGTTCTTC.

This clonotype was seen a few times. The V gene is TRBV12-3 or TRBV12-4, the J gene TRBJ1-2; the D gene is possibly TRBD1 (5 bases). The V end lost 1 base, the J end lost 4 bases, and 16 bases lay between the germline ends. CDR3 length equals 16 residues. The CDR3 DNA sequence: TGTGCCAGCAGTTTAGGGGACCGTAAAGACGCCTATGGCTACACCTTC. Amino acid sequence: CASSLGDRKDAYGYTF.

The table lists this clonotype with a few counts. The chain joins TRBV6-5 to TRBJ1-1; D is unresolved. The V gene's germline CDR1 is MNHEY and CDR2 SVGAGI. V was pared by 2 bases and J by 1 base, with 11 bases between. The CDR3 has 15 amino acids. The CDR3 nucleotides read TGTGCCAGCAGTTACGGGCCCGAACGGAACACTGAAGCTTTCTTT. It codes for CASSYGPERNTEAFF.

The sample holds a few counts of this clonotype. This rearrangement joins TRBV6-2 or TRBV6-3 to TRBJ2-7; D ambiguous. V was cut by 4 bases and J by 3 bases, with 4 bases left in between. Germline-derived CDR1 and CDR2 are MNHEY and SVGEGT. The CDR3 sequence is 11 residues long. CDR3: CASSSFYEQYF. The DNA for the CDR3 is TGTGCCAGCAGTTCCTTCTACGAGCAGTACTTC.

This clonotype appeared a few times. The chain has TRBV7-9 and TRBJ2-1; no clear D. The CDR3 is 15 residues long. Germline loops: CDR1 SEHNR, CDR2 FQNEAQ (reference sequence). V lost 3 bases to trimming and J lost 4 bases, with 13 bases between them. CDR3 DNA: TGTGCCAGCAGCTTCCTAGAACCCGCTTACAATGAGCAGTTCTTC. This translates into CASSFLEPAYNEQFF.

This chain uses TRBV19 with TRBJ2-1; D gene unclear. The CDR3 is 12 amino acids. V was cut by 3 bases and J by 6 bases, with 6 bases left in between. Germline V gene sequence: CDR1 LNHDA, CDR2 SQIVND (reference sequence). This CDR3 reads CASSMISNEQFF. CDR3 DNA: TGTGCCAGTAGTATGATCAGCAATGAGCAGTTCTTC.

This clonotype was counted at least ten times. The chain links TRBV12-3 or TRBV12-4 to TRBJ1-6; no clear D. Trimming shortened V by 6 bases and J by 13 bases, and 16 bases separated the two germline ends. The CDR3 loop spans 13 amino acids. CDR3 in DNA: TGTGCCAGCAGCCAAGCGACCGTCACTCCCCTCCACTTT. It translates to CASSQATVTPLHF.